These 3 T cell receptor beta chains were all obtained from the same sample, sequenced in a study of blood T cell repertoires in COVID-19. Generated by immunoSEQ multiplex PCR, the TCRdb table keeps only in-frame clones and is missing some. The sample has around 130,000 clones, over 80% seen once. The sample comprised peripheral blood. The receptors originated from an elderly woman with acute or convalescent COVID-19.

The V and J genes are TRBV5-1 and TRBJ1-4; 7 bases are a match to TRBD1. Germline V gives CDR1 SGHRS, CDR2 YFSETQ. The trim removed 2 bases at V and 8 bases at J, leaving 6 bases unmatched. CDR3 length: 14 residues. The DNA for the CDR3 is TGCGCCAGCAGCTTAACAGGGGACGACGAAAAACTGTTTTTT. Amino acids: CASSLTGDDEKLFF.

This sequence joins TRBV7-3 and TRBJ2-2, with TRBD1 matching 10 bases. Trimming took 5 bases from V and 0 from J; bases not matched to a gene: 3. The germline V gene encodes CDR1 SGHTA and CDR2 FQGTGA. The CDR3 is 16 amino acids. The CDR3 nucleotides are TGTGCCAGCAGCAAGACAGGGGGCTCGAACACCGGGGAGCTGTTTTTT. This gives the protein CASSKTGGSNTGELFF.

This chain links TRBV7-2 with TRBJ2-3, with a tentative D call TRBD1 (6 bases). The CDR3 has 15 amino acids. V was trimmed by 3 bases and J by 5 bases, leaving 15 bases between them. Germline CDR1 reads SGHTA; CDR2 reads FQGNSA. CDR3 region: CASSFGVWGRDTQYF. For the CDR3, the DNA is TGTGCCAGCAGCTTTGGGGTCTGGGGGCGAGATACGCAGTATTTT.